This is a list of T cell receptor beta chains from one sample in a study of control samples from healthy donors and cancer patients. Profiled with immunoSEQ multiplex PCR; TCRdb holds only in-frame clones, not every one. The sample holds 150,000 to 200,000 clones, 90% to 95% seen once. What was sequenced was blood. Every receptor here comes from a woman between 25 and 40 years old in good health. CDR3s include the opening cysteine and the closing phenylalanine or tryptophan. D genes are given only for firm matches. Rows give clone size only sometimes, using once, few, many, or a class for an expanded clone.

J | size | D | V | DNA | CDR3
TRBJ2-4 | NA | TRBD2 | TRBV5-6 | TGTGCCAGCAGCTTGCCCGGGAGGAGCATTCAGTACTTC | CASSLPGRSIQYF
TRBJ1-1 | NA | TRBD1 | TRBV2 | TGTGCCAGCAGTGTTGGCAGGGGGACTGAAGCTTTCTTT | CASSVGRGTEAFF
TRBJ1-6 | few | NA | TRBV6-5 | TGTGCCAGAGGGACGGACTATAATTCACCCCTCCACTTT | CARGTDYNSPLHF
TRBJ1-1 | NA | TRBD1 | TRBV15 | TGTGCCACCAGCAGAGGACAGGGAGGTCTTTACACTGAAGCTTTCTTT | CATSRGQGGLYTEAFF
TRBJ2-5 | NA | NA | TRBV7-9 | TGTGCCAGCAGCCGGGACTACCAAGAGACCCAGTACTTC | CASSRDYQETQYF
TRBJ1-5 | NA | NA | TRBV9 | TGTGCCAGCAGCCCTAACACCGGGAATCAGCCCCAGCATTTT | CASSPNTGNQPQHF
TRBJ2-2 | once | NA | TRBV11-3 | TGTGCCAGCAGTCCTCGGGGCTACACCGGGGAGCTGTTTTTT | CASSPRGYTGELFF
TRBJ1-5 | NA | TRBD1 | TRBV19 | TGTGCCAGTAAAAAGGAGGGGACAGGGGATCGCAATCAGCCCCAGCATTTT | CASKKEGTGDRNQPQHF
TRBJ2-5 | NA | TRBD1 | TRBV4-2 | TGTGCCAGCAGCCCATCAGACAGGGACCAAGAGACCCAGTACTTC | CASSPSDRDQETQYF
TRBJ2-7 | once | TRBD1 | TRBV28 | TGTGCCAGCAGTTTAGGGACAGGTGAGCAGTACTTC | CASSLGTGEQYF
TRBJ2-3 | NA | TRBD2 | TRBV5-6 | TGTGCCAGCAGCTTGGGACTAGCGGTTAAAGATACGCAGTATTTT | CASSLGLAVKDTQYF
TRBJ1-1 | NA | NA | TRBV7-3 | TGTGCCAGCAGCTTAACGGGCACCGGGAACACTGAAGCTTTCTTT | CASSLTGTGNTEAFF
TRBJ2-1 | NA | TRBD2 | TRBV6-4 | TGTGCCAGCAGTGACTCAGTAGCGGGGGTCGATGAGCAGTTCTTC | CASSDSVAGVDEQFF
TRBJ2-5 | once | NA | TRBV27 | TGTGCCAGCAGTTTGTCGGGGGCTATGGGGACCCAGTACTTC | CASSLSGAMGTQYF
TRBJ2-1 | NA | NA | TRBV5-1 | TGCGCCAGCAGCTTGGGCGGGAACTCCTACAATGAGCAGTTCTTC | CASSLGGNSYNEQFF
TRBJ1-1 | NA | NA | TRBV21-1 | TGTGCCAGCAGCAAAGAGAGGAAGTTACAAAACACTGAAGCTTTCTTT | CASSKERKLQNTEAFF
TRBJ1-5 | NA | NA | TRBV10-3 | TGTGCCATCAGTGAGTCGGGCAGTCAGCCCCAGCATTTT | CAISESGSQPQHF
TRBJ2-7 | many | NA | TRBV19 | TGTGCCAGTAGTATCCCCGGGACAACCTCCTACGAGCAGTACTTC | CASSIPGTTSYEQYF
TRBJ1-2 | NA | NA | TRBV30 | TGTGCCTGGAGTGTACTTGGCAGGAACTATGGCTACACCTTC | CAWSVLGRNYGYTF
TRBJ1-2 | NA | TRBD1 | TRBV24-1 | TGTGCCACCAGTACAGGGGAGGGCTATGGCTACACCTTC | CATSTGEGYGYTF
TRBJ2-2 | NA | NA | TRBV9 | TGTGCCAGCAGCGTATCAGGCGGAGACACCGGGGAGCTGTTTTTT | CASSVSGGDTGELFF
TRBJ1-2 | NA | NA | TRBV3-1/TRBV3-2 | TGTGCCAGCAGCCAAGCTGACTATGGCTACACCTTC | CASSQADYGYTF
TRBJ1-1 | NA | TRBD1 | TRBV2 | TGTGCCAGCAGTGTACTTGGGACAGGGGGGACTGAAGCTTTCTTT | CASSVLGTGGTEAFF
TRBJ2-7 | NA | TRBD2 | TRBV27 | TGTGCCAGCAGCCCCGTGACTAGCGGGAAATATGAGCAGTACTTC | CASSPVTSGKYEQYF
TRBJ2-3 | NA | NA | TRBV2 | TGTGCCAGCAGTGAGTCCAGGGGACCAGATACGCAGTATTTT | CASSESRGPDTQYF
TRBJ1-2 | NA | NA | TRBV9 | TGTGCCAGCAGCGTACTGACGGGGGGCTACACCTTC | CASSVLTGGYTF
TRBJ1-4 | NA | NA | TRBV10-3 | TGTGCCATCAGTACCCCCGGGGGAAATAATGAAAAACTGTTTTTT | CAISTPGGNNEKLFF
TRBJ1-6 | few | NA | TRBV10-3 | TGTGCCATCAGTGAGGGGCAGGGTGGAAATTCACCCCTCCACTTT | CAISEGQGGNSPLHF
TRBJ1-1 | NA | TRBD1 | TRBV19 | TGTGCCAGTAGTATTCGGGGACAGGGGGCCCCGACTGAAGCTTTCTTT | CASSIRGQGAPTEAFF
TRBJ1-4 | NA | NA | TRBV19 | TGTGCCAGTGGGGGCAGGCGGAATGAAAAACTGTTTTTT | CASGGRRNEKLFF
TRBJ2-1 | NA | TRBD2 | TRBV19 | TGTGCCAGTAGTATAGAGACTAGCTATTCCTACAATGAGCAGTTCTTC | CASSIETSYSYNEQFF
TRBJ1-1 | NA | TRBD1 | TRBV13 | TGTGCCAGCAGCTCAGGGGGAGTGAACACTGAAGCTTTCTTT | CASSSGGVNTEAFF
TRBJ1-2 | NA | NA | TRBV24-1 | TGTGCCACCAGTGATTTTAACACGGCCTATGGCTACACCTTC | CATSDFNTAYGYTF
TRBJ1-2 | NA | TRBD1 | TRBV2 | TGTGCCACCTGGGTGACCGGGACAGGTTATTATGGCTACACCTTC | CATWVTGTGYYGYTF
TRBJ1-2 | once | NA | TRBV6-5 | TGTGCCAGCAGTTACGGTGGGGGAGCTAACTATGGCTACACCTTC | CASSYGGGANYGYTF
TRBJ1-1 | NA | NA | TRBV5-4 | TGTGCCAGCAGCTCGGACCAGAACACTGAAGCTTTCTTT | CASSSDQNTEAFF